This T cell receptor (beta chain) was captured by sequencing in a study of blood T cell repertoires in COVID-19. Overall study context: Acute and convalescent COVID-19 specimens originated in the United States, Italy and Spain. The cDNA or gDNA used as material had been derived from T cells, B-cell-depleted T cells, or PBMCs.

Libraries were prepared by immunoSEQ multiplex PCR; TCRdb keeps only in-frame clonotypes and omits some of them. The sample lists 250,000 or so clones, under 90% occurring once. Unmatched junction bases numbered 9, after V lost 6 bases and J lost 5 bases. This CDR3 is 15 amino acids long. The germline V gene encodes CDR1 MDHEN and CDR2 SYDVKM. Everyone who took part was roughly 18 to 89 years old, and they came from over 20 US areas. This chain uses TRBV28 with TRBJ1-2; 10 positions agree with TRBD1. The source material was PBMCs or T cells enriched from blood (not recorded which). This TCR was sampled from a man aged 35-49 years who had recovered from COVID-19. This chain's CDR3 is CASREGQGTRYGYTF. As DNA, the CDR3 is TGTGCCAGCAGGGAGGGACAGGGGACGCGGTATGGCTACACCTTC.